Listed below are T cell receptor beta chains from one sample, sequenced in a study of long-term antiretroviral therapy in people with HIV. Sequencing was performed with immunoSEQ multiplex PCR; in TCRdb, only in-frame clones are kept and a portion is missing. The sample consists of fewer than 45,000 clones, 70% to 90% of them appearing once. The source material was unsorted PBMCs, sampled approximately 2.9 years before starting antiretroviral therapy. These receptors all stem from a woman aged 30 to 39 with HIV. Both conserved end residues are part of each CDR3. Each record gives: V gene, CDR3 length, clone size, D gene, J gene, CDR3 DNA, CDR3 protein. D genes are given only for firm matches. Clone size, where shown, is once, few, many, or a class for clones that have expanded.

TRBV7-8	14	-	-	TRBJ2-7	TGTGCCAGCAGCTTAAACAGGGCTAGCTACGAGCAGTACTTC	CASSLNRASYEQYF
TRBV5-6	15	-	-	TRBJ2-6	TGTGCCAGCAGCTTGGCCGGGTCTGGGGCCAACGTCCTGACTTTC	CASSLAGSGANVLTF
TRBV10-2	15	-	-	TRBJ1-3	TGCGCCAGCAGTGATCGGGGAAACTCTGGAAACACCATATATTTT	CASSDRGNSGNTIYF
TRBV9	16	-	-	TRBJ1-5	TGTGCCAGCAGCGTAGAGGGCCACGTTAGCAATCAGCCCCAGCATTTT	CASSVEGHVSNQPQHF
TRBV18	17	-	TRBD1	TRBJ2-1	TGTGCCAGCTCACCAACGGGACAGGGAGGATCCTACAATGAGCAGTTCTTC	CASSPTGQGGSYNEQFF
TRBV6-5	14	-	-	TRBJ1-1	TGTGCCAGCAGTTACGACGGTGTGAACACTGAAGCTTTCTTT	CASSYDGVNTEAFF
TRBV5-1	15	few	-	TRBJ2-7	TGCGCCAGCAGCTTGGAAGTAGGGGTGGGCTACGAGCAGTACTTC	CASSLEVGVGYEQYF
TRBV5-1	15	-	-	TRBJ2-1	TGCGCCAGCAGCCCCCAGGGGGGGACAATCAATGAGCAGTTCTTC	CASSPQGGTINEQFF
TRBV7-2	15	-	-	TRBJ1-1	TGTGCCAGCAGCCCTTCGGCGTCCACGAACACTGAAGCTTTCTTT	CASSPSASTNTEAFF
TRBV29-1	16	-	-	TRBJ2-3	TGCAGCGTTGGTTGGGGGAGAGGGGGAAGCACAGATACGCAGTATTTT	CSVGWGRGGSTDTQYF
TRBV5-1	12	-	-	TRBJ2-7	TGCGCCAGCAGCTTGGACGGCTACGAGCAGTACTTC	CASSLDGYEQYF
TRBV7-8	19	-	TRBD1	TRBJ1-4	TGTGCCAGCAGCTTAGGGGTATCGACAGGGTCGAGCACTAATGAAAAACTGTTTTTT	CASSLGVSTGSSTNEKLFF
TRBV4-2	15	-	-	TRBJ1-4	TGTGCCAGCAGCCAAGATTTGGGGGCTAATGAAAAACTGTTTTTT	CASSQDLGANEKLFF
TRBV5-1	16	once	-	TRBJ2-1	TGCGCCAGCAGCTTGAGGGGCGTCGCCCCGGACAATGAGCAGTTCTTC	CASSLRGVAPDNEQFF
TRBV10-1	16	-	-	TRBJ1-5	TGCGCCAGCAGTGAGTCTGAGGCAGGTAGCAATCAGCCCCAGCATTTT	CASSESEAGSNQPQHF
TRBV11-2	14	-	-	TRBJ2-1	TGTGCCAGCAGCTTATTGACAGACAACAATGAGCAGTTCTTC	CASSLLTDNNEQFF
TRBV18	15	-	-	TRBJ1-2	TGTGCCAGCTCACTCCGGGATGAACCTACCTATGGCTACACCTTC	CASSLRDEPTYGYTF
TRBV11-3	16	-	TRBD2	TRBJ2-1	TGTGCCAGCAGCTTACAGGCGGGGGGGGCCTACAATGAGCAGTTCTTC	CASSLQAGGAYNEQFF
TRBV19	16	few	-	TRBJ2-2	TGTGCCAGCCGGGCCCCTACCTTTGGGTTTGGCGGGGAGCTGTTTTTT	CASRAPTFGFGGELFF
TRBV7-9	13	-	-	TRBJ2-2	TGTGCCAGCAGCGCAAAGTGGAACGGGGAGCTGTTTTTT	CASSAKWNGELFF
TRBV30	14	-	TRBD1	TRBJ1-1	TGTGCCTGGAAGGCAGGGGGATTGAACACTGAAGCTTTCTTT	CAWKAGGLNTEAFF
TRBV19	15	-	-	TRBJ2-2	TGTGCCAGTAGTCCCTCGGGACTGAACACCGGGGAGCTGTTTTTT	CASSPSGLNTGELFF
TRBV5-1	15	once	TRBD1	TRBJ2-3	TGCGCCAGCAGCTTGGAGGGGGCAAGCACAGATACGCAGTATTTT	CASSLEGASTDTQYF
TRBV5-1	13	-	-	TRBJ2-3	TGCGCCAGCAGCGTTCAGGGTTTGGATACGCAGTATTTT	CASSVQGLDTQYF
TRBV5-1	15	-	-	TRBJ2-3	TGCGCCAGCAGCTTGGGTGTCAGTGGGGCAGATACGCAGTATTTT	CASSLGVSGADTQYF
TRBV10-2	12	-	TRBD2	TRBJ2-5	TGCGCCAGCTCCTGGACTAGGGAGGATCGTTACTTC	CASSWTREDRYF
TRBV7-9	18	-	-	TRBJ1-2	TGTGCCAGCAGCTTAGGGAGGGTGGGGCAGCCCACTAACTATGGCTACACCTTC	CASSLGRVGQPTNYGYTF
TRBV19	15	-	-	TRBJ2-2	TGTGCCAGTAGTATAAACAGGGGGGGAACCGGGGAGCTGTTTTTT	CASSINRGGTGELFF
TRBV5-1	15	-	-	TRBJ2-5	TGCGCCAGCAGCTTGACGGGACGAGAGAGCGAGACCCAGTACTTC	CASSLTGRESETQYF
TRBV9	18	-	-	TRBJ1-3	TGTGCCAGCAGCCCACGCCGCGGGAATCCGGGTCCTGGGGACACCATATATTTT	CASSPRRGNPGPGDTIYF
TRBV6-6	14	-	-	TRBJ2-1	TGTGCCAGCAATCTAGGGGGGCAGGGCAATGAGCAGTTCTTC	CASNLGGQGNEQFF
TRBV29-1	12	-	-	TRBJ2-7	TGCAGCGTTGAATTGTCGATCAACGAGCAGTACTTC	CSVELSINEQYF
TRBV5-8	15	-	-	TRBJ1-5	TGTGCCAGCAGCTTGGCGCAGGGAAGCAATCAGCCCCAGCATTTT	CASSLAQGSNQPQHF
TRBV27	14	medium-sized	-	TRBJ1-1	TGTGCCAGCAGTTTATCGGGACCGAACACTGAAGCTTTCTTT	CASSLSGPNTEAFF
TRBV10-3	14	-	TRBD1	TRBJ1-1	TGTGCCATCAGTGAGGGACAGGGAGACACTGAAGCTTTCTTT	CAISEGQGDTEAFF
TRBV19	16	-	-	TRBJ1-5	TGTGCCAGTAGTCCGGTTAGGACGGGCCTTTGGCAGCCCCAGCATTTT	CASSPVRTGLWQPQHF
TRBV5-4	16	-	-	TRBJ2-3	TGTGCCAGCAGCTTGGTGGTCTCCTGGAGCACAGATACGCAGTATTTT	CASSLVVSWSTDTQYF
TRBV29-1	16	-	-	TRBJ2-6	TGCAGCGTTCTCTTTCCAGACCTAGCTGGGGCCAACGTCCTGACTTTC	CSVLFPDLAGANVLTF
TRBV27	14	-	-	TRBJ1-2	TGTGCCAGCAGTTCGGGAATAGCTAACTATGGCTACACCTTC	CASSSGIANYGYTF
TRBV6-1	14	few	TRBD1	TRBJ2-5	TGTGCCAGCAAGTTAGGGGGCGTGGAGGAGACCCAGTACTTC	CASKLGGVEETQYF
TRBV15	12	-	-	TRBJ2-5	TGTGCCACCGCAACGGGTCAAGAGACCCAGTACTTC	CATATGQETQYF
TRBV18	13	-	-	TRBJ1-5	TGTGCCAGTGCAAACAGGGACGATCAGCCCCAGCATTTT	CASANRDDQPQHF
TRBV10-2	14	-	-	TRBJ1-5	TGCGCCAGCAGTGAAATGGATAGCAATCAGCCCCAGCATTTT	CASSEMDSNQPQHF
TRBV5-8	15	-	TRBD1	TRBJ2-7	TGTGCCAGCAGCTTCGATGACAGGGGCTCATACGAGCAGTACTTC	CASSFDDRGSYEQYF
TRBV10-2	13	-	-	TRBJ2-7	TGCGCCAGCAGTGAATCCCCTACTGGGGAGCAGTACTTC	CASSESPTGEQYF
TRBV7-8	13	-	TRBD2	TRBJ2-7	TGTGCCAGCAGCAGCGGGGCAGCCTACGAGCAGTACTTC	CASSSGAAYEQYF
TRBV19	13	-	-	TRBJ1-6	TGTGCCAGTAAAGACAAGGGGTGGTCACCCCTCCACTTT	CASKDKGWSPLHF
TRBV29-1	14	-	TRBD1	TRBJ1-2	TGCAGCGTTGATACAGGGACAGTGGTTGGTGGCTACACCTTC	CSVDTGTVVGGYTF
TRBV27	16	-	TRBD2	TRBJ2-4	TGTGCCAGCAGTTGGGGCGGGGGGGCTTCCAAAAACATTCAGTACTTC	CASSWGGGASKNIQYF
TRBV9	14	-	-	TRBJ1-2	TGTGCCAGCAGCCCGAGACCGGCAAACTATGGCTACACCTTC	CASSPRPANYGYTF